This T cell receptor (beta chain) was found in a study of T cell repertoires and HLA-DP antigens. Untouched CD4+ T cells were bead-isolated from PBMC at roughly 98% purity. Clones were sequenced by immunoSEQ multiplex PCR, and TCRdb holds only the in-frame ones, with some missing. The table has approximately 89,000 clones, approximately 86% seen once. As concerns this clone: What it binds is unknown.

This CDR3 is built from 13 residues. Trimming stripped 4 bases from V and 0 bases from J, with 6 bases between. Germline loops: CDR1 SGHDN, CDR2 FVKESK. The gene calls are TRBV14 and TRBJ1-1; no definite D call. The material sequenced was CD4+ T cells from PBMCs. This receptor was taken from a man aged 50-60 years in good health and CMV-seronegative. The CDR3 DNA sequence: TGTGCCAGCAGCCTCACAGTGAACACTGAAGCTTTCTTT. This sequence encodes CASSLTVNTEAFF.